The text below deals with one T cell receptor (beta chain). Its antigen specificity is not known. Per-nucleotide qualities are absent, and no much larger clonotype sits a single base away. The V and J ends are trimmed by 2 bases and 3 bases, leaving 7 bases between them. The CDR3 runs 13 amino acids, cysteine and phenylalanine included. Kept here is only the CDR3 DNA, which spans 39 bases and is read in frame from base 1. Reading the germline V gene (reference sequence) gives CDR1 SEHNR and CDR2 FQNEAQ. This sample was included in a study of a mutant IDH1 vaccine in newly diagnosed glioma (dated by TCRdb to the early 2020s). Looking at the study overall: In the chemotherapy-containing groups, vaccination started alongside temozolomide cycles, whereas in patients who had radiotherapy alone it started 4-6 weeks after radiotherapy. For exploratory analyses, longitudinal TCRB deep sequencing was carried out in roughly 23 treated patients wherever samples were available. The week-35 safety follow-up took place at visit V12, and the week-47 end of study took place at visit V13. Before enrollment, patients had received standard therapy of radiotherapy alone, temozolomide alone, or radiochemotherapy with temozolomide; most received the combination. Of the roughly 32 patients who were treated, around 60% were male and approximately 38% were female, and the mean age was around 41 years. Peripheral blood was collected at six visits: V03 (baseline), V05, V07, V10, V12 and V13.

The investigation overall reported the following: PBMC samples for TCRB deep sequencing were selected based on availability. Immune responses induced by the vaccine were seen in 90% to 95% of patients across multiple MHC alleles. No apparent relationship was observed between pseudoprogression and alterations in the top peripheral T cell clonotypes detected by TCRB sequencing. The authors noted that analyses of patient blood samples could not be reproduced because of sample limitations.

The library was built by means of the immunoSEQ multiplex PCR assay. Following the manufacturer's protocol, the hsTCRB Kit was used to amplify rearranged TCR beta chain sequences. Sequencing of TCRB libraries was carried out on an Illumina MiSeq. The authors processed their data as follows. The proprietary platform of the kit vendor was used for demultiplexing, trimming and gene mapping. TCRdb took over this immuneACCESS table, retaining in-frame rearrangements with V and J assigned. Such tables are incomplete; in checked studies, under half of the missing clones stem from an unresolved V gene, and the remainder is unexplained. The V and J calls and clone size were taken over from that table, and D and trimming were inferred from the DNA. Counted in this sample were tens of thousands of clones; under 85% of them appeared once. 3.8% of the sample lies in the top ten. The time point label, as the study defines it: week 47, end of study. Each vaccine dose was 300 ug of a 20-mer mutant IDH1 peptide in Montanide, given subcutaneously with topical imiquimod. Patients received eight vaccinations in weeks 1, 3, 5, 7, 11, 15, 19 and 23, corresponding to visits V03 through V10. Donors had newly diagnosed WHO grade 3 or 4 IDH1-mutant astrocytomas with loss of nuclear ATRX. The samples were drawn from NOA16, a multicentre, single-arm, open-label phase I trial in Germany that tested a mutant IDH1 peptide vaccine in humans for the first time. Genomic DNA for TCRB sequencing was extracted from EDTA blood using the DNeasy Blood and Tissue Kit.

In this chain, TRBV7-9 is recombined with TRBJ1-1, and perhaps TRBD1 as D gene, on 5 matching bases. This specimen was PBMCs, taken from a glioma patient whose treatment included an IDH1 peptide vaccine. This clonotype originated in a man younger than 45 with glioma. CDR3 loop: CASSLKGDTEAFF. In nucleotides, the sequence is TGTGCCAGCAGCTTAAAAGGGGACACTGAAGCTTTCTTT.